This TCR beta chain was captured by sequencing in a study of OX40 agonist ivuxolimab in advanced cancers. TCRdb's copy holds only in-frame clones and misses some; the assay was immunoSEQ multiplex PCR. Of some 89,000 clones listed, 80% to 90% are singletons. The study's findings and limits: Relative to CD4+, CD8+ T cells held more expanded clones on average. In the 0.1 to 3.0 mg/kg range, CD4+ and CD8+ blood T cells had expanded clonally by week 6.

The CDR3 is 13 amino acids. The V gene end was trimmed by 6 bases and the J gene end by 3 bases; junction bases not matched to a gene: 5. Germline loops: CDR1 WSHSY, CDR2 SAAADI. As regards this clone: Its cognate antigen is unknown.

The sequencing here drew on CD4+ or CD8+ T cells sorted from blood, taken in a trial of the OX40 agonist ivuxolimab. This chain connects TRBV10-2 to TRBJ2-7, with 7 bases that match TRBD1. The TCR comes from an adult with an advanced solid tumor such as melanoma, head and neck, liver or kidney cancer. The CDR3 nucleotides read TGCGCCAGCAGGAACGACAGGGACTACGAGCAGTACTTC. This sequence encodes CASRNDRDYEQYF.